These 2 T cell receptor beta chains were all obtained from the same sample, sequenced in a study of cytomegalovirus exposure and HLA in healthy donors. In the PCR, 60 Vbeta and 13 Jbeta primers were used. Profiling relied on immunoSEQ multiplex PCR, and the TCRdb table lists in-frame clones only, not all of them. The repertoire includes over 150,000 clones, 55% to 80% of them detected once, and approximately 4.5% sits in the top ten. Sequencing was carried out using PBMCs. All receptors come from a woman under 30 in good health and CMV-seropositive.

The DNA for the CDR3 is TGTGCCTGGAGTGGGCCCGACTACAATCAGCCCCAGCATTTT. Translating it yields CAWSGPDYNQPQHF. This sequence joins TRBV30 and TRBJ1-5; no reliable D call. Germline V gene data show CDR1 as GTSNPN and CDR2 as SVGIG (reference sequence). V dropped 1 base and J dropped 3 bases, with 10 bases sitting between them. This CDR3 has 14 amino acids.

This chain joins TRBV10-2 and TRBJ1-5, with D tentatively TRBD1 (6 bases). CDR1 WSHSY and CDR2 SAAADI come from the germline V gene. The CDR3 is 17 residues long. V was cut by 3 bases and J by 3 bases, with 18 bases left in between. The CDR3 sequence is CASSDQMGTGNNQPQHF. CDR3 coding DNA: TGCGCCAGCAGTGACCAAATGGGAACAGGGAACAATCAGCCCCAGCATTTT.